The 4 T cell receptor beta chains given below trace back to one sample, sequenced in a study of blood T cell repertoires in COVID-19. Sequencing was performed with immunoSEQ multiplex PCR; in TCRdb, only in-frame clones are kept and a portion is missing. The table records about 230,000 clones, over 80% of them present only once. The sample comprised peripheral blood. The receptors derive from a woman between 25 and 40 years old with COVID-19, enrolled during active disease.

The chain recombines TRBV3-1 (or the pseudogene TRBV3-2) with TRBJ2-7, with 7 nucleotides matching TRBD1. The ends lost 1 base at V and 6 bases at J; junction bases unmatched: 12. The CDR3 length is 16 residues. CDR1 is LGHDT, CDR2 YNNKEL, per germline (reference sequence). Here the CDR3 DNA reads TGTGCCAGCAGCCAAGTTGCTGCCAGGGGGTATAGCGAGCAGTACTTC. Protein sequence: CASSQVAARGYSEQYF.

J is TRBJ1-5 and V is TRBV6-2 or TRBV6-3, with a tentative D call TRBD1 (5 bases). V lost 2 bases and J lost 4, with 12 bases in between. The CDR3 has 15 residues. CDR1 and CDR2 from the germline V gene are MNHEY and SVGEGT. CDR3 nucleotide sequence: TGTGCCAGCAGTTACCACCAGGGTCTAAATCAGCCCCAGCATTTT. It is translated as CASSYHQGLNQPQHF.

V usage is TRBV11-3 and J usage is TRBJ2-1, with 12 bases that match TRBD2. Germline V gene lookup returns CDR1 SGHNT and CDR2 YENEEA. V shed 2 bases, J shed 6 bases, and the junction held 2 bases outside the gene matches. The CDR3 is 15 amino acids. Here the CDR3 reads CASSLRTSGINEQFF. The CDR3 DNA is TGTGCCAGCAGCTTAAGGACTAGCGGGATCAATGAGCAGTTCTTC.

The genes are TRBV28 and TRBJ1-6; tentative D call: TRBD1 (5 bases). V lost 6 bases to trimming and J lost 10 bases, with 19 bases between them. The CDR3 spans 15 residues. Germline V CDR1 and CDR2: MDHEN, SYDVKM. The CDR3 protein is CASREVGPGGSPLHF. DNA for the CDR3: TGTGCCAGCAGGGAAGTGGGGCCCGGGGGGTCACCCCTCCACTTT.